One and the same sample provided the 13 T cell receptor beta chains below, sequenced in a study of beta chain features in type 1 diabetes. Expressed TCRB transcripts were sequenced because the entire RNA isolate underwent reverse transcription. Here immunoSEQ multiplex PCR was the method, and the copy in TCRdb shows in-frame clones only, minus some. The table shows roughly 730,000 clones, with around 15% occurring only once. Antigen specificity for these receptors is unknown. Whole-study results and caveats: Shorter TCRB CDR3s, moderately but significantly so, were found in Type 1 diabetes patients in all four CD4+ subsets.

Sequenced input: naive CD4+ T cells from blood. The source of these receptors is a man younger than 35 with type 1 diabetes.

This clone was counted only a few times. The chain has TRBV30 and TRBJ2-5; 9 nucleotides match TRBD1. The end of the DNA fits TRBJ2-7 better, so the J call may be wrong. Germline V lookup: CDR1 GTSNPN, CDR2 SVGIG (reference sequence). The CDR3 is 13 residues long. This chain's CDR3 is CAWSDRGPDEQYF. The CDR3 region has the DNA TGTGCCTGGAGTGACAGGGGGCCCGACGAGCAGTACTTC.

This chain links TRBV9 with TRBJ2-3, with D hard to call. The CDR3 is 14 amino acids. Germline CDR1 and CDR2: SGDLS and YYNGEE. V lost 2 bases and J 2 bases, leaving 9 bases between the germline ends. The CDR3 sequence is CASSVAAATDTQYF. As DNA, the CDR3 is TGTGCCAGCAGCGTTGCAGCAGCCACAGATACGCAGTATTTT.

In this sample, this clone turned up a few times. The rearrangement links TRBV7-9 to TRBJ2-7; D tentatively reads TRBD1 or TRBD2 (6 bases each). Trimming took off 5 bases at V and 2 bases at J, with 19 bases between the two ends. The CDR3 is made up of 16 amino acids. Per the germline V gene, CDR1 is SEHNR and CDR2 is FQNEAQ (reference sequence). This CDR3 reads CASSPWGARFAYEQYF. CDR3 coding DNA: TGTGCCAGCAGCCCCTGGGGGGCCAGGTTTGCCTACGAGCAGTACTTC.

The CDR3 DNA sequence: TGTGCCAGCAGCTTGGTAAGCGGGGACCAAGAGACCCAGTACTTC. Residues: CASSLVSGDQETQYF. The V and J genes are TRBV5-4 and TRBJ2-5; 7 bases line up with TRBD2. V lost 0 bases, J lost 0 bases, and 2 bases stayed unmatched. This CDR3 comprises 15 residues. CDR1 is SGHNT and CDR2 is YYREEE in the germline V gene (reference sequence).

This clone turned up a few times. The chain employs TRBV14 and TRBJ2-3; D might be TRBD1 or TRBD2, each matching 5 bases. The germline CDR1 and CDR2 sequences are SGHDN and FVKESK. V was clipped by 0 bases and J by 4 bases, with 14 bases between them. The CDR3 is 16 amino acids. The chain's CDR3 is CASSQDRGRPADTQYF. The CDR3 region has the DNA TGTGCCAGCAGCCAAGATAGGGGACGTCCCGCAGATACGCAGTATTTT.

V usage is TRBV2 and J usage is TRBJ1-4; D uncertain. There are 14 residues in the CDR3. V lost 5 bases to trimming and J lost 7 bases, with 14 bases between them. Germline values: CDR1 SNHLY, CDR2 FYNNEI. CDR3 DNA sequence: TGTGCCAGCAGTCCGGAACAGCCGTTTGAAAAACTGTTTTTT. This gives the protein CASSPEQPFEKLFF.

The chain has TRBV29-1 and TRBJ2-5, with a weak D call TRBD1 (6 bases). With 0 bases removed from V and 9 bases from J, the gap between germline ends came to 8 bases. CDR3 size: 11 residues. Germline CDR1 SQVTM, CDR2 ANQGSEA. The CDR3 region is CSVEDPGAQYF. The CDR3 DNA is TGCAGCGTTGAAGATCCAGGGGCCCAGTACTTC. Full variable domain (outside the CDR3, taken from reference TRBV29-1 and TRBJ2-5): SAVISQKPSRDICQRGTSLTIQCQVDSQVTMMFWYRQQPGQSLTLIATANQGSEATYESGFVIDKFPISRPNLTFSTLTVSNMSPEDSSIYLCSVEDPGAQYFGPGTRLLVL.

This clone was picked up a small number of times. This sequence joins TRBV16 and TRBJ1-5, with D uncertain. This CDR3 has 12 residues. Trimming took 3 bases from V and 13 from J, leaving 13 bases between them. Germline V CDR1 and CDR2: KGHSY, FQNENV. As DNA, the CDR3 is TGTGCCAGCAGCCAGGACCTCTTCGCGCAGCATTTT. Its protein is CASSQDLFAQHF.

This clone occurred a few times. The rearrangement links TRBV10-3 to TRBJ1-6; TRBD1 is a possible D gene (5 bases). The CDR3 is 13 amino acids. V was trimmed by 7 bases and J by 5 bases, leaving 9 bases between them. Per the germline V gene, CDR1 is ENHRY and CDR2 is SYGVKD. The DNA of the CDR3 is TGTGCCATCACCGGGACGGATAATTCACCCCTCCACTTT. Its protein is CAITGTDNSPLHF.

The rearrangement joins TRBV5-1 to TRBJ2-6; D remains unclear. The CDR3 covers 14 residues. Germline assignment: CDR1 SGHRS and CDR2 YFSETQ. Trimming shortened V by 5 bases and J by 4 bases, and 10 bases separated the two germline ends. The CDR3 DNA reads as TGCGCCAGCAGTTCCGCTGGCGGGGCCAACGTCCTGACTTTC. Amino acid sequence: CASSSAGGANVLTF.

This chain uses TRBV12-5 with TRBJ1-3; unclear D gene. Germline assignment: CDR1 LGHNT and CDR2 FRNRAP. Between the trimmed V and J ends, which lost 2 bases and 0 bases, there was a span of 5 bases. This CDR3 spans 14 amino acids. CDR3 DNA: TGTGCTAGTGGTTTGTCCGACTCTGGAAACACCATATATTTT. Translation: CASGLSDSGNTIYF.

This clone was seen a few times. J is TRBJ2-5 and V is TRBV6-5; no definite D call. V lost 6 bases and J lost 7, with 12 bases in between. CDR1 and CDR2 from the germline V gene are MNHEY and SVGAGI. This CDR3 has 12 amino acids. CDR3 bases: TGTGCCAGCAGCGGTAATCTCGGGACCCAGTACTTC. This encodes CASSGNLGTQYF.

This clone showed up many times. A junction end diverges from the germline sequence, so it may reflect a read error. The CDR3 here is CASRLAGAYNEQFF. The CDR3 coding sequence is TGTGCCAGCAGGTTAGCGGGGGCCTACAATGAGCAGTTCTTC. This sequence joins TRBV7-2 and TRBJ2-1, with 9 positions matching TRBD2. This CDR3 region has 14 residues. Per the germline V gene, CDR1 is SGHTA and CDR2 is FQGNSA. Drawing the rest from reference TRBV7-2 and TRBJ2-1, the complete variable domain is GAGVSQSPSNKVTEKGKDVELRCDPISGHTALYWYRQSLGQGLEFLIYFQGNSAPDKSGLPSDRFSAERTGGSVSTLTIQRTQQEDSAVYLCASRLAGAYNEQFFGPGTRLTVL.